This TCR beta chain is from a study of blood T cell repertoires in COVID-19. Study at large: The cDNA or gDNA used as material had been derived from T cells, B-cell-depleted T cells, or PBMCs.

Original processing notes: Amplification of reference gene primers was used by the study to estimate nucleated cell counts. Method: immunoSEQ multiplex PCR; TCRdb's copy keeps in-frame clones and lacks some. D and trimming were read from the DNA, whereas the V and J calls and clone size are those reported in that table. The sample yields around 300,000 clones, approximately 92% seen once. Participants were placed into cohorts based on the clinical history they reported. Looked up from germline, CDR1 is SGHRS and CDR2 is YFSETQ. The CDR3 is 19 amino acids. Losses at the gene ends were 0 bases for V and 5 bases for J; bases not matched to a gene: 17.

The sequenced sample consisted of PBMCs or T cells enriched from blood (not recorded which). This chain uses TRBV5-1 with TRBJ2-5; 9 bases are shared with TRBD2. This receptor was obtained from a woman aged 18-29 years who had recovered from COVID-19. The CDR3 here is CASSLALRGGRVDEETQYF. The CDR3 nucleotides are TGCGCCAGCAGCTTGGCCTTGCGGGGGGGCCGGGTTGATGAGGAGACCCAGTACTTC. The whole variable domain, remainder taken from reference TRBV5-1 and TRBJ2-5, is KAGVTQTPRYLIKTRGQQVTLSCSPISGHRSVSWYQQTPGQGLQFLFEYFSETQRNKGNFPGRFSGRQFSNSRSEMNVSTLELGDSALYLCASSLALRGGRVDEETQYFGPGTRLLVL.